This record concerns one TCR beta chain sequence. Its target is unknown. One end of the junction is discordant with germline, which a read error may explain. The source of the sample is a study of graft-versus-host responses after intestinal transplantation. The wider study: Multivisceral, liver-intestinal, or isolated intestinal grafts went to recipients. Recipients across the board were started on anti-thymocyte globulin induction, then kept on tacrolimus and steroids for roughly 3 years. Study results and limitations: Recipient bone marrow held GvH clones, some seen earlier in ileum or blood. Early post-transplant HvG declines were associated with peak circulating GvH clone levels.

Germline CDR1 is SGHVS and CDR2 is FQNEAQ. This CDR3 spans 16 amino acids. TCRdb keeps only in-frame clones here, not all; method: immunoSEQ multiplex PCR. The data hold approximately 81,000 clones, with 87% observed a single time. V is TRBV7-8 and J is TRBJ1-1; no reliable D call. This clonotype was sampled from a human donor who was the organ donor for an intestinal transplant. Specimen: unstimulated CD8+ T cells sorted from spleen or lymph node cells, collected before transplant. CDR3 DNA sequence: TGTGCCAGCAGCCTAGCCAGACACCAATCGAACACTGAAGCTTTCTTT. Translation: CASSLARHQSNTEAFF.